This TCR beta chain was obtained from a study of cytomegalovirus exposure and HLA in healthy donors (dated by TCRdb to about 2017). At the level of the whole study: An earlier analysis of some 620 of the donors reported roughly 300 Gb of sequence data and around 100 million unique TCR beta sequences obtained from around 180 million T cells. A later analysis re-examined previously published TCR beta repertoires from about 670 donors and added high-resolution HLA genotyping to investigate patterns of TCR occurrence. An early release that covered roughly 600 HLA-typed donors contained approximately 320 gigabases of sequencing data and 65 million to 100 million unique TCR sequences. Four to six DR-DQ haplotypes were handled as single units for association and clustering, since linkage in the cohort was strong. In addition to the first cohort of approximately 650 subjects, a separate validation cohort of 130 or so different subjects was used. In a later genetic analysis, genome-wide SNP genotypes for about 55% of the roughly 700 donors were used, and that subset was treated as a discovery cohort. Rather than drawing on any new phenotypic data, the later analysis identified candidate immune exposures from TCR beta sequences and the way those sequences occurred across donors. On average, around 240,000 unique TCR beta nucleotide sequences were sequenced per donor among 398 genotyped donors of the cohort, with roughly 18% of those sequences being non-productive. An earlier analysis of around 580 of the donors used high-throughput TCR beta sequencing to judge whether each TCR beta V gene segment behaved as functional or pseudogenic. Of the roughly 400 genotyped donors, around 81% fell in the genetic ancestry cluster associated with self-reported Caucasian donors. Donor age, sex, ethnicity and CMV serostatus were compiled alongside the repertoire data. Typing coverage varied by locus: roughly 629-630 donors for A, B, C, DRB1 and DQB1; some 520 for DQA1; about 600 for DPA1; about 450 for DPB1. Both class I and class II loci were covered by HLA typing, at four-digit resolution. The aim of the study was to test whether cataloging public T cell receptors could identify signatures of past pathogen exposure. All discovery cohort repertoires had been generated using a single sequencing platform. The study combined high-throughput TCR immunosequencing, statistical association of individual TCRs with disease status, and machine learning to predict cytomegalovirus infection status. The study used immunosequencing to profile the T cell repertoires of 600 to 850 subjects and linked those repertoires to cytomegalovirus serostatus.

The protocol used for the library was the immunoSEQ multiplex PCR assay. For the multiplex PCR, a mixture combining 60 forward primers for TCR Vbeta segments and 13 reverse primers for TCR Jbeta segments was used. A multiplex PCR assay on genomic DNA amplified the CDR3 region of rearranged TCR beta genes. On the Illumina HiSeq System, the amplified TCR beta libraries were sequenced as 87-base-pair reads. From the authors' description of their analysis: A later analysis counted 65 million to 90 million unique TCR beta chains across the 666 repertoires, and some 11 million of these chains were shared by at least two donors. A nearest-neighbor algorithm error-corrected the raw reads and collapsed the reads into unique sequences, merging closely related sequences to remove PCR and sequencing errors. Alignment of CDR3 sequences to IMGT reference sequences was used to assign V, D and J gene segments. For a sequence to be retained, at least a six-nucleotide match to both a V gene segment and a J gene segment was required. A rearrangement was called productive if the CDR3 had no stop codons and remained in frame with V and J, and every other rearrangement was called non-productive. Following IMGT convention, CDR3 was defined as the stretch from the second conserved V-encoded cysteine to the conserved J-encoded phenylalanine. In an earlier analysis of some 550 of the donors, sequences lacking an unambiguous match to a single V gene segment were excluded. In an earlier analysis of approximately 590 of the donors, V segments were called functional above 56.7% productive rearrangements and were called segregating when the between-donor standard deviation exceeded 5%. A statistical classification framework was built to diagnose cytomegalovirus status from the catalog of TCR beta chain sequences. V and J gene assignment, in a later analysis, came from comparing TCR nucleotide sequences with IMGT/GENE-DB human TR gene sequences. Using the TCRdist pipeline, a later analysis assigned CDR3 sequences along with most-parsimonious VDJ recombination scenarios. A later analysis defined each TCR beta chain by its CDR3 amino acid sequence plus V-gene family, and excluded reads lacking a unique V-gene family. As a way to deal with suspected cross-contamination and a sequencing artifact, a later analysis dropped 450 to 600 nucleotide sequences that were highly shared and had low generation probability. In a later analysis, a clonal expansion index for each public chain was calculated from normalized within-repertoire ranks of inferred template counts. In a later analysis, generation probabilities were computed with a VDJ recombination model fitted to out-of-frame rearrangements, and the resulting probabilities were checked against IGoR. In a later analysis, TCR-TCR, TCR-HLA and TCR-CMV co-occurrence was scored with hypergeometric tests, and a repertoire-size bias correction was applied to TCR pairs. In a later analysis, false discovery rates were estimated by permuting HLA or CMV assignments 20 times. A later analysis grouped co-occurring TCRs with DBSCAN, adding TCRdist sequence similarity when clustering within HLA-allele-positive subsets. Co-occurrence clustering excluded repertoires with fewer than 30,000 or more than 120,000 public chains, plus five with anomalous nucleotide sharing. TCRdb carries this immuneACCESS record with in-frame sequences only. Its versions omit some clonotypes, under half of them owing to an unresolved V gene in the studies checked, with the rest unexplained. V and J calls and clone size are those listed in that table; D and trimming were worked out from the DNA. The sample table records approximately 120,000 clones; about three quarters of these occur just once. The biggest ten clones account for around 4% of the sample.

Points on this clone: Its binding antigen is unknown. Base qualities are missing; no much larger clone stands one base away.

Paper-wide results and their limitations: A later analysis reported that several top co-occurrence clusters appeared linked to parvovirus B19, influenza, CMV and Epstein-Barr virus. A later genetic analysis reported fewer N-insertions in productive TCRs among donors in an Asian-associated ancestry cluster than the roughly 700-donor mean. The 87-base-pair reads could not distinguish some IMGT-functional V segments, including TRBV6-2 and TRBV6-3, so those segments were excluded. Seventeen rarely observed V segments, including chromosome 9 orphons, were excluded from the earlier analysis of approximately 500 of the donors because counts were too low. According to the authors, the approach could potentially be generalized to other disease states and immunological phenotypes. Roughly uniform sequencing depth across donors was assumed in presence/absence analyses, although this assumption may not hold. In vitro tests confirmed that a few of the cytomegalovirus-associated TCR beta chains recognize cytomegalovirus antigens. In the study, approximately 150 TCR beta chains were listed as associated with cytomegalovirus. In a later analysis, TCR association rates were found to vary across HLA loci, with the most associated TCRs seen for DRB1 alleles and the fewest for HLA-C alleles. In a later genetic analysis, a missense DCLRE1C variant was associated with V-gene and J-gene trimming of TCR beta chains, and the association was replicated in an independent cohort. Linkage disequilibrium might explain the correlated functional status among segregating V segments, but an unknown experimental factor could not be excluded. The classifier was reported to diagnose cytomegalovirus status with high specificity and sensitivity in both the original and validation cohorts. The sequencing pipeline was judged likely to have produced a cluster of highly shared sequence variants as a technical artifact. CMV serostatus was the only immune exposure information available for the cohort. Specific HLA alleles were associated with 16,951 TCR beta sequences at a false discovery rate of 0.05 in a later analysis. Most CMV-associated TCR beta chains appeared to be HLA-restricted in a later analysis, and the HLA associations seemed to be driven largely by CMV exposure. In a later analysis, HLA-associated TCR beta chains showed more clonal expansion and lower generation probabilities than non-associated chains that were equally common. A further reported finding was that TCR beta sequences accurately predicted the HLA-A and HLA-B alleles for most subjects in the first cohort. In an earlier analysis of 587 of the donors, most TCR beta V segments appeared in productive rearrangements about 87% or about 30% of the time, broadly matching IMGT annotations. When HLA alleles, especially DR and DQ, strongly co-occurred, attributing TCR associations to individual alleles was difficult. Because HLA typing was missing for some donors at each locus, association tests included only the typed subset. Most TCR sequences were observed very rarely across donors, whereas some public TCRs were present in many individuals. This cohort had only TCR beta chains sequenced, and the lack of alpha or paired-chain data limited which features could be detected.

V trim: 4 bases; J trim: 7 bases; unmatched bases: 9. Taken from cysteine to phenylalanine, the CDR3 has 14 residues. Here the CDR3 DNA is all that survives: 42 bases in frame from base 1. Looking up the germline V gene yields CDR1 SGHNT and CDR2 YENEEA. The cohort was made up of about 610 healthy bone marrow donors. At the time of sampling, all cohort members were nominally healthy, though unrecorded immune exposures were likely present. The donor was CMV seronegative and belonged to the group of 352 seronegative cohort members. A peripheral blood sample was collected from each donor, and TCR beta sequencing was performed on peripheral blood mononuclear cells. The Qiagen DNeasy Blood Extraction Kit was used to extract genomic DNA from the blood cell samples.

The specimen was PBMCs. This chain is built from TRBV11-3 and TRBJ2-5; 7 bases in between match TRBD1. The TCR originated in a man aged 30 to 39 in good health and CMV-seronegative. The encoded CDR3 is CASSSGQTGGTQYF. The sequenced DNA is TGTGCCAGCAGCTCGGGACAGACTGGGGGGACCCAGTACTTC.